This T cell receptor beta chain is from a study of T-cell memory formation after mild COVID-19. Points from the study as a whole: There were some responding clones in pre-infection memory, which suggested that cross-reactive memory had joined.

In this sample, this clonotype turned up many times. Its target is unknown. CDR3 length: 12 amino acids. CDR1 and CDR2 (germline): MDHEN, SYDVKM. V shed 2 bases and J shed 7 bases, with 5 bases lying between them. TCRdb reprocessed the 5' RACE reads via MiXCR and lists one record per CDR3 protein. The sample yields about 560,000 distinct CDR3 sequences, 15% to 20% seen once. The sequenced sample consisted of PBMCs or a T cell subset sorted from them (not recorded which). The TCR comes from an adult woman who had mild COVID-19 (a few samples of this study predate the infection). Cell type and time point are not known. The chain recombines TRBV28 with TRBJ2-2; no definite D call. The CDR3 here is CASSLPGGELFF. CDR3 sequence (DNA): TGTGCCAGCAGTTTACCTGGCGGGGAGCTGTTTTTT.